The entry below describes one T cell receptor beta chain. Its antigen is currently not known. The input lacks base qualities; no much larger clone sits a single base away. This sample is part of a study of blood T cells in healthy people across ages (dated by TCRdb to between 2014 and 2016). Background on the whole study: In model experiments, template switching captured about one uniquely barcoded TCR beta cDNA molecule for every two T cells. To track age-related changes in TCR beta repertoire diversity, the study relied on deep sequencing normalized with unique cDNA molecular identifiers. The donors were divided into four age groups: young (average approximately 17 years), middle-aged (roughly 40), aged (approximately 62) and long-lived (82). To avoid experimental bias, donors of different ages were randomly spread across the sequencing lanes. Using the same blood draw, the study looked at two additional independent replicas of 1 million unique cDNA reads for two donors, one aged 18 to 30 and the other aged 80 or older.

Looking up the germline V gene yields CDR1 SQVTM and CDR2 ANQGSEA. From the cysteine through the phenylalanine, the CDR3 covers 15 amino acids. Only the CDR3 region is kept as DNA, spanning 45 bases read in frame from base 1. Library preparation used 5' RACE. Sequencing was performed on an Illumina HiSeq 2500. A second PCR of roughly 7 to 12 cycles was performed with a sample-barcoded 5' primer and a J-beta primer mix. A unique molecular identifier was introduced onto each TCR beta cDNA molecule by a template-switch 5' adaptor carrying 12 random nucleotides. Each sample yielded at least 2.5 million CDR3-containing paired-end reads. The Mint cDNA synthesis kit, primed by a TRBC-specific oligonucleotide, was used to synthesize first-strand cDNA from all RNA. All cDNA was treated with uracil-DNA glycosylase and then went through a first 18-cycle PCR with the universal primers M1SS and BC2_uni_R. The original pipeline was this. Normalization of each sample was performed by random selection of 1 million high-quality reads, each carrying a distinct molecular identifier. Instead of being binned into consensus sequences, reads with shared molecular identifiers were discarded. MiTCR, set to a Q25 quality threshold and the strictest error-elimination algorithm, was used for CDR3 identification, clonotype clustering and error correction. A nonparametric unseen species model with Euler transformation was used to estimate lower-bound total TCR beta diversity. The raw public data were reprocessed by TCRdb itself: fastp quality trimming at Q25, MiXCR clonotype calling, in-frame beta chains only. Entries are consolidated by CDR3 protein sequence, retaining the most common genes and DNA. For this entry, the V and J calls and clone size follow TCRdb and not the study's own pipeline. For this sample the table gives roughly 730,000 distinct CDR3 sequences, of which more than 55% were detected only once. The ten largest account for about 26% of the sample.

Donors were a few dozen systemically healthy Caucasian individuals from Russia aged roughly 6 to 100 years. Around 9.7 milliliters of peripheral blood were collected from each donor into EDTA-treated Vacutainer tubes. PBMCs were isolated by Ficoll-Paque density-gradient centrifugation, with at least 6 million obtained per sample. Total RNA, at least 5.5 micrograms per sample, was extracted from PBMCs with Trizol reagent. Naive CD45RAhigh/CD27high T cell percentages were measured by flow cytometry on a PBMC aliquot from every donor. What the authors observed across the whole study: Bulk unsorted PBMC profiling prevented conclusive comparison of naive and antigen-experienced compartments. Because donor CMV infection status was unknown, age-related changes in expanded clonotypes were potentially confounded. Estimates of total diversity based on one million sequenced T cells were regarded as lower bounds and as underestimates. There was a strong correlation between observed TCR beta diversity and the percentage of naive T cells measured by flow cytometry. Observed TCR beta diversity per million T cells fell roughly linearly with age, and a significant reduction was already apparent by age approximately 41. Compared with the aged group, the long-lived group had more naive CD4+ T cells, fewer expanded clones and increased TCR diversity, suggesting age selection.

Material for sequencing was blood. The origin of this receptor is a man aged 40-50 years in good health. The chain employs TRBV29-1 and TRBJ2-1, with TRBD1 matching 10 junction bases. Matching the DNA end better, TRBJ2-7 makes the J call doubtful. The CDR3 is CSVGGGQGSYNEQYF. The DNA sequence is TGCAGCGTGGGGGGGGGACAGGGGTCCTACAATGAGCAGTACTTC.